This TCR beta chain was observed in a study of blood T cell repertoires in COVID-19. Study-level background: Samples came from the United States, Italy and Spain, spanning acute and convalescent COVID-19. PBMCs, B-cell-depleted T cells, or T cells were the source of the cDNA or gDNA that made up the material.

Germline V gene sequence: CDR1 SNHLY, CDR2 FYNNEI. The CDR3 contains 11 residues. In the source study's methods: Amplification of reference gene primers was used by the study to estimate nucleated cell counts. Using immunoSEQ multiplex PCR, the repertoire was profiled, and TCRdb retains in-frame clones only, with some absent. V and J calls and clone size are copied from that table; D and trimming were computed from the DNA. The repertoire consists of about 100,000 clones, with 80% to 90% occurring once and the leading ten covering approximately 10%. This chain links TRBV2 with TRBJ2-1, with 7 bases fitting TRBD1. The source material was peripheral blood. The source is a young woman with acute or convalescent COVID-19. CDR3 sequence (DNA): TGTGTGGGACAGCTTTACAATGAGCAGTTCTTC. As protein: CVGQLYNEQFF.